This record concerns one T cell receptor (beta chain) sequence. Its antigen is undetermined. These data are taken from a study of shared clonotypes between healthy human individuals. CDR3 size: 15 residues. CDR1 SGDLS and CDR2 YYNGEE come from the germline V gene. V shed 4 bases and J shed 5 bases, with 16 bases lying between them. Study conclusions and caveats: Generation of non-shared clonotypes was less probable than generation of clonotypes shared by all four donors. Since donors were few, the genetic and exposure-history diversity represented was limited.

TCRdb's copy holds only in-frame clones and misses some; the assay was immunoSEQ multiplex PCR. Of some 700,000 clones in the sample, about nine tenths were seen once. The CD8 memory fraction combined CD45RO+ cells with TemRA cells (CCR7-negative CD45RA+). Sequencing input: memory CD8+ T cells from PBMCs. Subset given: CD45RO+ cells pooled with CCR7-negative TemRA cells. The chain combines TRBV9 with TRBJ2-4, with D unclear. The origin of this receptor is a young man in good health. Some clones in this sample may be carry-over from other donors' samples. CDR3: CASSPQKGVENIQYF. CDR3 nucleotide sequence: TGTGCCAGCAGCCCCCAGAAGGGCGTTGAAAACATTCAGTACTTC.